This T cell receptor beta chain appears in the sequencing data of a study of shared T cell receptors in the human thymus (dated by TCRdb to 2020 to 2022). For the wider study: The study examined how self-reactive, shared T-cell receptor alpha chains are generated in the human thymus.

To note about this clone: It has no known antigen specificity. Qualities for individual bases were not recorded, and no much larger clone is one base off.

The library was obtained by the immunoSEQ multiplex PCR assay. TCRdb limited this immuneACCESS table to in-frame rearrangements with V and J called. A share of clones is missing; checked studies link under half to unresolved V genes, and the rest is unexplained. The sample contains hundreds of thousands of clones, around 85% of them found a single time. Over 0.008% of the sample goes to the ten largest clones. The CDR3, from cysteine to phenylalanine, totals 17 residues. Left in the record is the CDR3 DNA by itself, 51 bases read in frame from the first base. V loses 1 base at its end and J loses 1 base; junction bases beyond the gene matches: 8. CDR1 and CDR2 are drawn from the germline V gene (reference sequence): SGHAT, FQDESV. This sample also belongs to another study, concerning human thymus T cells. The second study reports: Donors were immunologically healthy infants undergoing open corrective cardiac surgery for congenital heart defects in Finland. Thymus tissue was obtained as surgical resects removed during corrective cardiac surgery. V and J gene segment usage appeared biased in both thymic and peripheral blood repertoires. According to the related research, thymic TCR repertoires were highly overlapping among unrelated individuals. TCR alpha and beta repertoires from about 8 infant thymus samples and four related peripheral blood samples were characterized in the study. Donor ages ranging from about 6 to 244 days were recorded, and several male and a couple of female infants were included in the cohort. After being mechanically released from the tissue, thymocytes were kept at -70 degrees C in pellets of about 8.5-30 million cells. A QIAsymphony instrument was used to extract genomic DNA from frozen cell pellets. TCRB and TCRAD loci were amplified from a standardized quantity of quality-controlled genomic DNA using the immunoSEQ multiplex PCR assay. The amplicons spanned the V(D)J region and were long enough to cover the CDR3 and allow V and J genes to be identified. The commercial immunoSEQ service was used to sequence amplicons on an Illumina platform. Primer bias and sequencing errors were corrected as previously described, and TCRAD and TCRB were defined on the basis of the IMGT database. The repertoires were analysed using immunoSEQ Analyzer 3.0 and VDJTools for basic statistics, V/J segment usage, diversity estimates, rarefaction and pairwise overlap. Chao1, ChaoE, Efron-Thisted, Shannon and inverse Simpson indices were used to estimate diversity, which was also estimated on datasets down-sampled to the smallest sample. Repertoire overlap was determined by strict matching of CDR3 nucleotide sequence, V gene and J gene, and Jaccard-based multidimensional scaling clustering was applied. On average, thymus samples yielded 800,000 or so unique TCRB clonotypes, whereas blood samples yielded roughly 80,000.

The TCR sequence derives from a girl less than two years old with a congenital heart defect. Donor details come from another sample of the same person, matched by shared clones. The sequence links TRBV11-1 to TRBJ1-1; 8 bases in between match TRBD1. The specimen sequenced was thymocytes. The CDR3 has the sequence CASSLVFGTGGNTEAFF. The DNA is TGTGCCAGCAGCTTAGTGTTCGGGACAGGCGGGAACACTGAAGCTTTCTTT.